The sequence of this T cell receptor beta chain was determined in a study of control samples from healthy donors and cancer patients. The germline gives CDR1 SEHNR, CDR2 FQNEAQ (reference sequence). Trimming stripped 1 base from V and 6 bases from J, with 13 bases between. The CDR3 is made up of 16 amino acids. TCRdb keeps only in-frame clones here, not all; method: immunoSEQ multiplex PCR. The sample lists about 120,000 clones, 89% occurring once. The TCR was taken from a man in his fifties in good health. This chain connects TRBV7-9 to TRBJ1-6; no firm D call. The sample was blood. CDR3 sequence: CASSLVGQRSNSPLHF. As DNA, the CDR3 is TGTGCCAGCAGCTTAGTCGGGCAGAGGAGTAATTCACCCCTCCACTTT.